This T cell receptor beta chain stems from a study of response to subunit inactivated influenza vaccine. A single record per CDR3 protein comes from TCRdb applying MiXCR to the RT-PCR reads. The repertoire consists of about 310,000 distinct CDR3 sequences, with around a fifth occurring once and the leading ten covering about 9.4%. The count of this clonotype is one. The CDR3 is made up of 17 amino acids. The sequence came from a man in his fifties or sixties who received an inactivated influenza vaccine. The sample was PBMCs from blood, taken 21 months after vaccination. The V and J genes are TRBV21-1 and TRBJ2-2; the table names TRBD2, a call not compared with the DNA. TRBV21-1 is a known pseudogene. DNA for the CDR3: TGTGCCAGCCAGGACCAAAAGGCTAGCTGTAACACCGGGGAGCTGTTTTTT. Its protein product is CASQDQKASCNTGELFF.